This TCR beta chain is from a study of blood T cell repertoires in COVID-19. Turning to the study itself: COVID-19 samples, acute and convalescent, were from the United States, Italy and Spain. Sources were T cells, B-cell-depleted T cells, or PBMCs; the material itself was cDNA or gDNA.

Original handling: Estimated nucleated cell counts came from reference gene primer amplification. Generated by immunoSEQ multiplex PCR, the TCRdb table keeps only in-frame clones and is missing some. D and trimming come from the DNA, and the V and J calls and clone size come from that table. The repertoire holds approximately 460,000 clones, with roughly nine tenths as singletons. The CDR3 covers 13 residues. J gave up 3 bases and V 7 bases, and 6 bases lay outside the gene matches. Germline lookup yields CDR1 SNHLY and CDR2 FYNNEI. Seattle enrolled patients during active infection and tracked them longitudinally.

The rearrangement uses TRBV2 and TRBJ2-7, with 7 bases matching TRBD1. This TCR was recovered from a man aged 18 to 30 with COVID-19, enrolled during active disease. The sample consisted of peripheral blood. The CDR3 loop reads CASKGAGFYEQYF. The DNA for the CDR3 is TGTGCCAGCAAGGGGGCGGGCTTCTACGAGCAGTACTTC.